The 23 T cell receptor beta chains below all came from one sample that was sequenced in a study of sequential checkpoint blockade in melanoma. The table came from immunoSEQ multiplex PCR; TCRdb's copy has only in-frame clones and leaves some out. The table has around 5,300 clones, around 50% seen once; the top ten hold roughly two fifths. Treatment denoted: randomized to nivolumab then ipilimumab (arm A) or the reverse (arm B). This specimen was CD8+ T cells sorted from blood (inferred from file names), taken from a patient given nivolumab and ipilimumab in sequence. These receptors were collected from a human donor with melanoma.

This clone showed up just a few times. The chain employs TRBV7-9 and TRBJ2-7; TRBD2 matches 11 bases. V shed 3 bases and J 3 bases; nucleotides not matched to a gene: 10. The CDR3 loop spans 17 amino acids. Germline V lookup: CDR1 SEHNR, CDR2 FQNEAQ (reference sequence). CDR3 nucleotide sequence: TGTGCCAGCAGCTTGGGGGCCGGGACTAGCGGAGACTACGAGCAGTACTTC. Translated, it gives CASSLGAGTSGDYEQYF.

The rearrangement links TRBV2 to TRBJ1-1, with D tentatively TRBD1 (6 bases). V lost 0 bases to trimming and J lost 10 bases, with 12 bases between them. CDR1 is SNHLY and CDR2 is FYNNEI in the germline V gene. CDR3 length: 13 residues. The CDR3 spells CASSEARGRGAFF. In DNA form, the CDR3 reads TGTGCCAGCAGTGAAGCGCGGGGGCGCGGAGCTTTCTTT.

The chain uses TRBV6-5 and TRBJ2-5, with a weak D call TRBD2 (6 bases). Germline CDR1 and CDR2: MNHEY and SVGAGI. Trimming took off 6 bases at V and 5 bases at J, with 19 bases between the two ends. This CDR3 has 15 amino acids. CDR3 in amino acids: CASSHPLGGEETQYF. The CDR3 DNA follows: TGTGCCAGCAGCCACCCCCTGGGGGGAGAGGAGACCCAGTACTTC.

The V gene is TRBV4-1, the J gene TRBJ2-5; TRBD1 aligns across 10 bases. The J call may be in error: the DNA end matches TRBJ2-7 better. The CDR3 length is 16 residues. Germline V CDR1 and CDR2: MGHRA, YSYEKL. The CDR3 protein is CASSQGPGQGTYEQYF. The CDR3 DNA sequence: TGCGCCAGCAGCCAGGGACCGGGACAGGGGACCTACGAGCAGTACTTC.

The gene calls are TRBV27 and TRBJ2-2; D may be TRBD2 (5 bases). Germline CDR1 reads MNHEY; CDR2 reads SMNVEV (reference sequence). The length of the CDR3 is 13 residues. V gave up 6 bases and J gave up 2 bases, with 7 bases separating them. The CDR3 nucleotides are TGTGCCAGCAGAGACTATAACACCGGGGAGCTGTTTTTT. Amino acids: CASRDYNTGELFF.

This chain connects TRBV2 to TRBJ2-7; a possible D gene is TRBD2 (5 bases). The germline V and J ends were trimmed by 1 base and 2 bases, with 9 bases remaining between them. In germline, CDR1 is SNHLY, CDR2 FYNNEI. The CDR3 extends over 14 amino acids. DNA for the CDR3: TGTGCCAGCAGTGAAGTAGAGGGCCCCTACGAGCAGTACTTC. This gives the protein CASSEVEGPYEQYF.

The CDR3 region is CASSLLGGETDTQYF. In nucleotides, the CDR3 is TGTGCCAGCAGCTTGTTAGGGGGCGAAACAGATACGCAGTATTTT. V is TRBV7-9 and J is TRBJ2-3, with 7 bases matching TRBD1. The CDR3 runs 15 residues. Germline assignment: CDR1 SEHNR and CDR2 FQNEAQ (reference sequence). V trimming: 3 bases; J trimming: 3 bases; junction bases outside the gene matches: 6.

V usage is TRBV27 and J usage is TRBJ1-1; the D is unclear. Trimming took 8 bases from V and 6 from J, leaving 13 bases between them. The CDR3 contains 12 residues. The germline gives CDR1 MNHEY, CDR2 SMNVEV (reference sequence). The DNA for the CDR3 is TGTGCCAGCGGGCTTCCGTCAGCTGAAGCTTTCTTT. It is translated as CASGLPSAEAFF.

This clone is a singleton in its sample. V usage is TRBV4-3 and J usage is TRBJ2-5; TRBD2 aligns across 9 bases. Matching the DNA end better, TRBJ2-7 makes the J call doubtful. Germline values: CDR1 LGHNA, CDR2 YSLEER. The CDR3 totals 15 residues. CDR3 amino acids: CASSQESSGVYEQYF. The CDR3 region has the DNA TGCGCCAGCAGCCAAGAGTCTAGCGGGGTCTACGAGCAGTACTTC.

The CDR3 protein is CASSFRGLYQETQYF. CDR3 in DNA: TGTGCCAGCAGTTTTAGGGGCCTGTACCAAGAGACCCAGTACTTC. This chain uses TRBV28 with TRBJ2-5, with TRBD1 as a possible D gene (5 bases). V shed 3 bases and J shed 0 bases, with 11 bases lying between them. The CDR3 covers 15 residues. Germline V CDR1 and CDR2: MDHEN, SYDVKM.

This chain uses TRBV11-3 with TRBJ1-2, with 7 bases that match TRBD1. Trimming at V came to 2 bases and at J to 4 bases, leaving 7 bases not matched to a gene. Germline V gene lookup returns CDR1 SGHNT and CDR2 YENEEA. This CDR3 is 15 amino acids long. DNA of the CDR3: TGTGCCAGCAGCTTACAGACAGGGAGTACCTATGGCTACACCTTC. It encodes CASSLQTGSTYGYTF. Combining the CDR3 with reference TRBV11-3 and TRBJ1-2 gives the whole variable domain EAGVVQSPRYKIIEKKQPVAFWCNPISGHNTLYWYLQNLGQGPELLIRYENEEAVDDSQLPKDRFSAERLKGVDSTLKIQPAELGDSAVYLCASSLQTGSTYGYTFGSGTRLTVV.

V usage is TRBV7-9 and J usage is TRBJ1-4; D perhaps matches TRBD1 (5 bases). Germline V gives CDR1 SEHNR, CDR2 FQNEAQ (reference sequence). The CDR3 totals 15 residues. With 3 bases removed from V and 2 bases from J, the gap between germline ends came to 10 bases. The chain's CDR3 is CASSLGPATNEKLFF. In DNA form, the CDR3 reads TGTGCCAGCAGCTTGGGGCCAGCTACTAATGAAAAACTGTTTTTT.

CDR3 residues: CASSPLVGTTGGTF. The CDR3 DNA follows: TGTGCCAGCAGCCCGCTAGTGGGGACGACAGGGGGAACCTTC. This chain joins TRBV4-2 and TRBJ1-2; TRBD1 agrees at 9 bases. V shed 4 bases, J shed 14 bases, and the junction held 14 bases outside the gene matches. The CDR3 is made up of 14 amino acids. CDR1 and CDR2 (germline): LGHNA, YNFKEQ.

The genes are TRBV27 and TRBJ2-5; TRBD2 matches 11 bases. CDR3 length: 15 residues. Germline V gene lookup returns CDR1 MNHEY and CDR2 SMNVEV (reference sequence). The ends lost 4 bases at V and 4 bases at J; junction bases unmatched: 5. In DNA form, the CDR3 reads TGTGCCAGCAGTTATAGCGGGGGGGCCCGAGAGACCCAGTACTTC. Its protein product is CASSYSGGARETQYF.

In this sample, this clone is large. The chain carries TRBV4-1 and TRBJ1-2; D not certain. From germline, CDR1 is MGHRA and CDR2 YSYEKL. V dropped 0 bases and J dropped 5 bases, with 10 bases sitting between them. The CDR3 has 14 residues. For the CDR3, the DNA is TGCGCCAGCAGCCAAGATCATGGGAGTTATGGCTACACCTTC. This gives the protein CASSQDHGSYGYTF.

The V gene is TRBV7-8, the J gene TRBJ2-3, with TRBD2 matching over 7 bases. The germline CDR1 and CDR2 sequences are SGHVS and FQNEAQ. This CDR3 has 16 amino acids. V gave up 3 bases and J gave up 2 bases; unmatched junction bases: 8. The CDR3 nucleotides read TGTGCCAGCAGCTTGGAAAGCGGGGCGACCACAGATACGCAGTATTTT. This gives the protein CASSLESGATTDTQYF. The variable domain in full, completed from reference TRBV7-8 and TRBJ2-3, reads GAGVSQSPRYKVAKRGQDVALRCDPISGHVSLFWYQQALGQGPEFLTYFQNEAQLDKSGLPSDRFFAERPEGSVSTLKIQRTQQEDSAVYLCASSLESGATTDTQYFGPGTRLTVL.

This clone occurred once. The chain is built from TRBV9 and TRBJ1-4; maybe TRBD1 (5 bases). This CDR3 comprises 13 residues. Trimming pared 3 bases from V and 6 bases from J, leaving 9 bases between. The V gene's germline CDR1 is SGDLS and CDR2 YYNGEE. In DNA form, the CDR3 reads TGTGCCAGCAGCGGAATAGGGGATGAAAAACTGTTTTTT. Translated, it gives CASSGIGDEKLFF.

V usage is TRBV4-3 and J usage is TRBJ2-7; possibly TRBD1 for D (5 bases). Germline values: CDR1 LGHNA, CDR2 YSLEER. CDR3 length equals 14 residues. The V gene lost 1 base and the J gene lost 6 bases, with 13 bases spanning the gap. The CDR3 region has the DNA TGCGCCAGCAGCCAAGGAGTCCAGGGTTGCGAGCAGTACTTC. This sequence encodes CASSQGVQGCEQYF.

The V call is TRBV2, the J call TRBJ1-2; TRBD1 matches 7 bases. Germline V gives CDR1 SNHLY, CDR2 FYNNEI. CDR3 length equals 15 residues. With V trimmed by 0 bases and J by 2 bases, 3 bases remained unmatched. The DNA for the CDR3 is TGTGCCAGCAGTGAAGCGGCAGGGGGGAACTATGGCTACACCTTC. Translated, it gives CASSEAAGGNYGYTF.

This rearrangement joins TRBV18 to TRBJ2-2; a weak D match, TRBD2 (5 bases). V was shortened by 3 bases and J by 7 bases, with 15 bases between the two germline ends. The germline V gene encodes CDR1 KGHSH and CDR2 LQKENI. This CDR3 has 15 residues. The CDR3, as DNA: TGTGCCAGCTCACCGGCGGACTCGGGTAGCGGGGAGCTGTTTTTT. It is translated as CASSPADSGSGELFF. Using reference TRBV18 and TRBJ2-2 for the parts outside the CDR3, the full variable domain is NAGVMQNPRHLVRRRGQEARLRCSPMKGHSHVYWYRQLPEEGLKFMVYLQKENIIDESGMPKERFSAEFPKEGPSILRIQQVVRGDSAAYFCASSPADSGSGELFFGEGSRLTVL.

The rearrangement joins TRBV9 to TRBJ1-2; D gene uncertain. CDR3 length: 14 amino acids. V was pared by 0 bases and J by 7 bases, with 13 bases between. Germline CDR1 reads SGDLS; CDR2 reads YYNGEE. CDR3 amino acids: CASSVDQQHRGYTF. The CDR3 DNA sequence: TGTGCCAGCAGCGTAGACCAACAGCATCGTGGCTACACCTTC.

The chain couples TRBV9 to TRBJ1-1; no firm D call. The CDR3 is 14 residues long. The ends were cut back, 1 base at V and 0 bases at J, with 7 bases in the middle. The germline V gene encodes CDR1 SGDLS and CDR2 YYNGEE. CDR3 amino acids: CASSVSDLNTEAFF. The CDR3 DNA is TGTGCCAGCAGCGTAAGCGACTTGAACACTGAAGCTTTCTTT.

The chain recombines TRBV7-8 with TRBJ2-1, with 7 bases matching TRBD2. Germline CDR1 reads SGHVS; CDR2 reads FQNEAQ. After removal of 3 bases from V and 3 bases from J, the junction contained 2 bases not matched to a gene. This CDR3 is built from 14 residues. The CDR3 protein is CASSFERGYNEQFF. CDR3 coding DNA: TGTGCCAGCAGCTTCGAGCGGGGCTACAATGAGCAGTTCTTC. The full variable domain, completed using reference TRBV7-8 and TRBJ2-1, is GAGVSQSPRYKVAKRGQDVALRCDPISGHVSLFWYQQALGQGPEFLTYFQNEAQLDKSGLPSDRFFAERPEGSVSTLKIQRTQQEDSAVYLCASSFERGYNEQFFGPGTRLTVL.